These 14 T cell receptor beta chains share one sample of origin, sequenced in a study of blood T cell repertoires in COVID-19. Libraries were prepared by immunoSEQ multiplex PCR; TCRdb keeps only in-frame clonotypes and omits some of them. The table includes some 150,000 clones, more than 65% detected once. The sequenced material came from peripheral blood. All receptors derive from a human donor with acute or convalescent COVID-19. The donor label of this sample is uncertain.

This clone has a single count. This chain links TRBV5-1 with TRBJ2-7, with D possibly being TRBD1 (5 bases). V dropped 7 bases and J dropped 0 bases, with 11 bases sitting between them. The germline gives CDR1 SGHRS, CDR2 YFSETQ. The CDR3 extends over 13 amino acids. The CDR3 region has the DNA TGCGCCAGCCAGGGTCCTTCCTCCTACGAGCAGTACTTC. Its translation is CASQGPSSYEQYF.

The chain has TRBV29-1 and TRBJ2-2; D uncertain. The CDR3 is 12 residues long. CDR1 and CDR2 (germline): SQVTM, ANQGSEA. V was clipped by 6 bases and J by 4 bases, with 9 bases between them. The CDR3 nucleotides are TGCAGCGTATCCCCCTCCACCGGGGAGCTGTTTTTT. It yields the protein CSVSPSTGELFF.

The chain has TRBV5-6 and TRBJ1-2, with D tentatively TRBD1 (5 bases). The V end lost 2 bases, the J end lost 5 bases, and 13 bases lay between the germline ends. The germline V gene has CDR1 SGHDT and CDR2 YYEEEE. This CDR3 contains 14 residues. CDR3 sequence: CASSFIRGEYGYTF. The CDR3 DNA reads TGTGCCAGCAGCTTTATTAGGGGCGAATATGGCTACACCTTC.

The V gene is TRBV7-9, the J gene TRBJ2-5, with 10 bases that match TRBD2. V shed 3 bases, J shed 5 bases, and the junction held 12 bases outside the gene matches. This CDR3 has 17 amino acids. Germline V gene lookup returns CDR1 SEHNR and CDR2 FQNEAQ (reference sequence). The CDR3 DNA sequence: TGTGCCAGCAGCTTCCCAGGGACAGCGGGAGGGTGGGAGACCCAGTACTTC. This encodes CASSFPGTAGGWETQYF.

V usage is TRBV30 and J usage is TRBJ1-1; D not certain. Trimming left V 5 bases short and J 1 base short, with 17 bases between. The CDR3 covers 15 residues. Germline CDR1 and CDR2: GTSNPN and SVGIG (reference sequence). The CDR3 DNA reads TGTGCCTGGGTACTCCCGAGAGGTGCGAACACTGAAGCTTTCTTT. This gives the protein CAWVLPRGANTEAFF.

The chain employs TRBV18 and TRBJ2-7, with 7 bases fitting TRBD2. V was clipped by 0 bases and J by 2 bases; unmatched bases: 4. The CDR3 loop spans 15 amino acids. Germline V gene lookup returns CDR1 KGHSH and CDR2 LQKENI. The CDR3 spells CASSPPGRGAYEQYF. The CDR3 region has the DNA TGTGCCAGCTCACCACCGGGGAGGGGAGCCTACGAGCAGTACTTC.

The V gene is TRBV20-1, the J gene TRBJ2-7; 9 nucleotides agree with TRBD2. The CDR3 contains 14 residues. Trimming removed 3 bases from V and 5 bases from J; junction bases left unmatched: 8. From germline, CDR1 is DFQATT and CDR2 SNEGSKA (reference sequence). As DNA, the CDR3 is TGCAGTGCTAGTTCAGCGGGGGGATTTAACGAGCAGTACTTC. Its protein is CSASSAGGFNEQYF.

V usage is TRBV6-5 and J usage is TRBJ1-2, with a tentative D call TRBD1 (6 bases). Deletions cut 2 bases from V and 8 bases from J, with 18 bases between. Germline V lookup: CDR1 MNHEY, CDR2 SVGAGI. The CDR3 loop spans 15 amino acids. The CDR3 sequence is CASSYVGTPVGGYTF. Here the CDR3 DNA reads TGTGCCAGCAGTTACGTGGGGACACCCGTCGGAGGCTACACCTTC.

The chain combines TRBV5-1 with TRBJ1-2; weak D call: TRBD1 (6 bases). The V end was cut by 3 bases, the J end by 2 bases, with 11 bases between. The CDR3 sequence is 14 residues long. Germline V CDR1 and CDR2: SGHRS, YFSETQ. The CDR3 region is CASSSDSSNYGYTF. Written as DNA, the CDR3 is TGCGCCAGCAGCTCGGACAGTTCCAACTATGGCTACACCTTC.

This chain connects TRBV10-3 to TRBJ2-5, with TRBD1 matching 7 bases. CDR3 length equals 12 residues. V was pared by 3 bases and J by 5 bases, with 0 bases of the junction left unmatched. From germline, CDR1 is ENHRY and CDR2 SYGVKD. The CDR3 spells CAISDRGETQYF. The CDR3 DNA sequence: TGTGCCATCAGTGACAGGGGGGAGACCCAGTACTTC.

The rearrangement joins TRBV3-1 (or the pseudogene TRBV3-2) to TRBJ1-2; 9 nucleotides match TRBD1. This CDR3 is built from 15 residues. The junction had 6 bases not matched to a gene; V was cut back by 4 bases and J by 3 bases. CDR1 is LGHDT and CDR2 is YNNKEL in the germline V gene (reference sequence). The CDR3, as DNA: TGTGCCAGCAGCCTACAGGGGGCGCGGGACTATGGCTACACCTTC. Translated, it gives CASSLQGARDYGYTF.

V and J are TRBV6-5 and TRBJ1-6; 9 bases align to TRBD1. Germline values: CDR1 MNHEY, CDR2 SVGAGI. This CDR3 comprises 14 residues. The J segment lost 7 bases and the V segment lost 2 bases, leaving 0 bases of the junction unmatched. CDR3 sequence: CASSYGTGNSPLHF. CDR3 sequence (DNA): TGTGCCAGCAGTTACGGGACAGGGAATTCACCCCTCCACTTT.

V gene TRBV6-5 combines with J gene TRBJ1-1, with TRBD1 as a possible D gene (5 bases). The CDR3 has 15 amino acids. V was pared by 4 bases and J by 1 base, with 13 bases between. Germline lookup yields CDR1 MNHEY and CDR2 SVGAGI. CDR3 sequence: CASSSQQDSNTEAFF. CDR3 sequence (DNA): TGTGCCAGCAGTTCCCAACAGGATTCGAACACTGAAGCTTTCTTT.

V is TRBV6-5 and J is TRBJ2-7, with D possibly being TRBD1 (5 bases). Trimming shortened V by 2 bases and J by 0 bases, and 5 bases separated the two germline ends. In germline, CDR1 is MNHEY, CDR2 SVGAGI. The CDR3 spans 13 residues. The CDR3 sequence is CASSYRGSYEQYF. Written as DNA, the CDR3 is TGTGCCAGCAGTTACAGGGGCTCCTACGAGCAGTACTTC.